Each of the 14 T cell receptor beta chains below was sequenced from the same sample in a study of cytomegalovirus exposure and HLA in healthy donors. PCR employed 60 Vbeta and 13 Jbeta primers. The repertoire was sequenced with immunoSEQ multiplex PCR; TCRdb's copy has only in-frame clones and lacks some. This sample has fewer than 250,000 clones, with over 60% found just once. The specimen was PBMCs. The receptors shown here come from a man between 18 and 29 years old in good health and CMV-seronegative.

This clone was found a few times. The genes are TRBV27 and TRBJ2-7; D perhaps matches TRBD1 (6 bases). The CDR3 covers 12 residues. V gave up 1 base and J gave up 7 bases, with 8 bases separating them. Germline V gene data show CDR1 as MNHEY and CDR2 as SMNVEV (reference sequence). CDR3 bases: TGTGCCAGCAGTTTATGGGGGCGGGAGCAGTACTTC. It codes for CASSLWGREQYF.

The gene calls are TRBV9 and TRBJ1-5; no firm D call. This CDR3 has 14 residues. The V end lost 1 base, the J end lost 7 bases, and 12 bases lay between the germline ends. In germline, CDR1 is SGDLS, CDR2 YYNGEE. The CDR3 DNA reads as TGTGCCAGCAGCGTAAGCGGGAAGGGACAGCCCCAGCATTTT. Translation gives CASSVSGKGQPQHF.

The V gene is TRBV7-8, the J gene TRBJ1-1, with D hard to call. Germline loops: CDR1 SGHVS, CDR2 FQNEAQ. This CDR3 region has 13 residues. Deletions cut 1 base from V and 6 bases from J, with 9 bases between. CDR3 protein: CASSLVREAEAFF. In nucleotides, the CDR3 is TGTGCCAGCAGCTTAGTTCGGGAGGCTGAAGCTTTCTTT.

V usage is TRBV29-1 and J usage is TRBJ2-2; 12 bases agree with TRBD2. The CDR3 is 15 amino acids. J gave up 6 bases and V 4 bases, and 6 bases lay outside the gene matches. Germline CDR1 is SQVTM and CDR2 is ANQGSEA. The CDR3 here is CSVAYTSGRPGELFF. The CDR3 DNA is TGCAGCGTTGCTTATACTAGCGGGAGGCCCGGGGAGCTGTTTTTT.

This rearrangement joins TRBV9 to TRBJ1-1; the D gene is possibly TRBD1 (5 bases). The germline V gene encodes CDR1 SGDLS and CDR2 YYNGEE. CDR3 size: 14 residues. With 0 bases removed from V and 2 bases from J, the gap between germline ends came to 8 bases. This chain's CDR3 is CASSVVTGNTEAFF. The CDR3 nucleotides read TGTGCCAGCAGCGTAGTAACAGGTAACACTGAAGCTTTCTTT.

The CDR3 here is CASSPRGGTGVSMNTEAFF. The CDR3 DNA is TGCGCCAGCAGCCCTCGGGGCGGGACAGGGGTATCGATGAACACTGAAGCTTTCTTT. This chain joins TRBV5-1 and TRBJ1-1; 10 bases match TRBD1. V lost 4 bases to trimming and J lost 0 bases; unmatched junction nucleotides: 15. This CDR3 has 19 amino acids. Germline loops: CDR1 SGHRS, CDR2 YFSETQ.

The chain recombines TRBV6-5 with TRBJ1-2; 9 bases align to TRBD1. CDR3 length: 15 amino acids. Germline-derived CDR1 and CDR2 are MNHEY and SVGAGI. The V gene end was trimmed by 5 bases and the J gene end by 2 bases; junction bases not matched to a gene: 6. CDR3 protein: CASSGPDRGNYGYTF. Here the CDR3 DNA reads TGTGCCAGCAGTGGACCGGACAGGGGCAACTATGGCTACACCTTC.

The chain couples TRBV5-6 to TRBJ2-2; possible D gene TRBD2, 5 bases. The CDR3 is 16 residues long. CDR1 and CDR2 (germline): SGHDT, YYEEEE. V was clipped by 1 base and J by 6 bases, with 16 bases between them. The CDR3 loop is CASSLFVGSFAGELFF. DNA of the CDR3: TGTGCCAGCAGCTTGTTTGTAGGGAGTTTTGCCGGGGAGCTGTTTTTT.

This clone showed up just a few times. The chain employs TRBV6-4 and TRBJ2-5, with 9 bases aligning to TRBD2. This CDR3 has 16 residues. V lost 6 bases to trimming and J lost 2 bases; unmatched junction nucleotides: 10. Germline CDR1 MRHNA, CDR2 SNTAGT. CDR3 region: CASRKIAGVRQETQYF. The CDR3 DNA is TGTGCCAGCAGGAAGATAGCGGGAGTTCGGCAAGAGACCCAGTACTTC.

The rearrangement joins TRBV5-6 to TRBJ2-7, with 7 bases that match TRBD2. There are 15 residues in the CDR3. Per the germline V gene, CDR1 is SGHDT and CDR2 is YYEEEE. V shed 4 bases and J 0 bases; nucleotides not matched to a gene: 7. CDR3 in DNA: TGTGCCAGCAGCCCGGGGGGACTCCTCTCCTACGAGCAGTACTTC. Translation gives CASSPGGLLSYEQYF.

The gene calls are TRBV6-5 and TRBJ2-3, with 10 nucleotides matching TRBD2. Germline V lookup: CDR1 MNHEY, CDR2 SVGAGI. This CDR3 is 16 amino acids long. V shed 0 bases and J 5 bases; nucleotides not matched to a gene: 5. CDR3 DNA: TGTGCCAGCAGTTACTCTCCTAGCGGGAGTGGAGATACGCAGTATTTT. As protein: CASSYSPSGSGDTQYF.

The chain couples TRBV19 to TRBJ2-1; TRBD1 aligns across 7 bases. Trimming cost V 6 bases and J 4 bases; bases outside gene matches: 12. Germline CDR1 and CDR2: LNHDA and SQIVND (reference sequence). The CDR3 is 16 residues long. The CDR3 region is CASSPTATGKYNEQFF. The CDR3 DNA reads as TGTGCCAGTAGCCCAACCGCGACAGGGAAGTACAATGAGCAGTTCTTC.

V gene TRBV7-3 combines with J gene TRBJ2-3, with TRBD2 identical over 12 bases. The CDR3 contains 18 residues. In germline, CDR1 is SGHTA, CDR2 FQGTGA. Trimming cost V 4 bases and J 0 bases; bases outside gene matches: 8. The CDR3, as DNA: TGTGCCAGCAGCTCCCGACTAGCGGGAGAGACTAGCACAGATACGCAGTATTTT. It translates to CASSSRLAGETSTDTQYF.

This sequence joins TRBV5-1 and TRBJ2-7; 9 bases map to TRBD2. The J segment lost 1 base and the V segment lost 0 bases, leaving 11 bases of the junction unmatched. The CDR3 is 18 amino acids. Germline CDR1 reads SGHRS; CDR2 reads YFSETQ. The CDR3 reads CASSLGVAGVVSSYEQYF. The CDR3 DNA reads TGCGCCAGCAGCTTGGGTGTAGCGGGAGTGGTAAGTTCCTACGAGCAGTACTTC.